This is a list of T cell receptor beta chains from one sample in a study of PD-1 blockade in classical Hodgkin lymphoma. Sequencing used immunoSEQ multiplex PCR; TCRdb keeps in-frame clones, though not all of them. The profile shows tens of thousands of clones, around 81% of them singletons. Material: peripheral blood mononuclear cells (PBMCs), obtained before the fourth cycle of nivolumab. The receptors come from a human donor with classical Hodgkin lymphoma. Each CDR3 is given with its conserved first and last residue. A D gene is named only where the DNA matches it firmly. Where a row states a size, it is once, few, many or the class of an expanded clone; other rows omit it.

NA | TRBJ2-5 | TRBD1 | TRBV29-1 | TGCAGCGTCGCCGGCCAGGGGGCGACCCAGTACTTC | CSVAGQGATQYF
NA | TRBJ2-3 | TRBD1 | TRBV27 | TGTGCCAGCAGTTGGGCCGGGACAGGCGGAGCCCGAAACCTCACAGATACGCAGTATTTT | CASSWAGTGGARNLTDTQYF
NA | TRBJ1-6 | TRBD1 | TRBV7-6 | TGTGCCAGCAGCCTCACTAGGACAGGGCCTAATTCACCCCTCCACTTT | CASSLTRTGPNSPLHF
NA | TRBJ2-3 | NA | TRBV4-1 | TGCGCCAGCAGTCCGTACGACAGACGGCCGGTGGTTAGCACAGATACGCAGTATTTT | CASSPYDRRPVVSTDTQYF
few | TRBJ2-7 | NA | TRBV5-6 | TGTGCCAGCAGCTTCGTCTCCTACGAGCAGTACTTC | CASSFVSYEQYF
NA | TRBJ1-2 | NA | TRBV10-3 | TGTGCCATCAGTGTTTGGGGGGGAGTTAACTATGGCTACACCTTC | CAISVWGGVNYGYTF
NA | TRBJ2-7 | TRBD2 | TRBV9 | TGTGCCAGCAGCCCCCGGGGGGTCGACGAGCAGTACTTC | CASSPRGVDEQYF
once | TRBJ2-7 | TRBD1 | TRBV2 | TGTGCCAGCAGGGGACAGCTGTACGAGCAGTACTTC | CASRGQLYEQYF
once | TRBJ1-6 | TRBD1 | TRBV27 | TGTGCCAGCAGGACAGGGGCAGGTGATTATTCACCCCTCCACTTT | CASRTGAGDYSPLHF
NA | TRBJ1-1 | NA | TRBV30 | TGTGCCTGGAGAAACAGCATGAACACTGAAGCTTTCTTT | CAWRNSMNTEAFF
NA | TRBJ2-2 | NA | TRBV7-9 | TGTGCCAGCTCCGGGCAGGGATGGACCGGGGAGCTGTTTTTT | CASSGQGWTGELFF
NA | TRBJ2-5 | TRBD2 | TRBV28 | TGTGCCAGCAGGCTAGCGGGAGGGCAAGAGACCCAGTACTTC | CASRLAGGQETQYF
NA | TRBJ2-3 | NA | TRBV29-1 | TGCAGCGTAGCGGACCTCACAGATACGCAGTATTTT | CSVADLTDTQYF
NA | TRBJ2-2 | TRBD1 | TRBV10-3 | TGTGCCATCAGTCAGGGGGCGCGGAACACCGGGGAGCTGTTTTTT | CAISQGARNTGELFF
NA | TRBJ2-1 | NA | TRBV5-6 | TGTGCCAGCAGCAGGACTCCAATCTCTTACAATGAGCAGTTCTTC | CASSRTPISYNEQFF